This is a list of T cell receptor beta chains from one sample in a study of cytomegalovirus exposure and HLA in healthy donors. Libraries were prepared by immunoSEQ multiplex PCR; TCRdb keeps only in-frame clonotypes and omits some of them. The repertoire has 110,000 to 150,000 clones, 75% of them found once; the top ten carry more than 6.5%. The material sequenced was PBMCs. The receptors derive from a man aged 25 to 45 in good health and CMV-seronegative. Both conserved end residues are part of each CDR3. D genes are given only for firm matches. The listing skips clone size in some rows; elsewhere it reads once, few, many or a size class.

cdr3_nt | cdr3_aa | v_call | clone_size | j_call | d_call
TGTGCCAGCAGCCAAGATCCACGGGGGGCCGATGAGCAGTTCTTC | CASSQDPRGADEQFF | TRBV4-2 | . | TRBJ2-1 | .
TGCGCCAGCAGCCAATTTATTCTGGGAGGGGGGTCCTACAATGAGCAGTTCTTC | CASSQFILGGGSYNEQFF | TRBV4-1 | . | TRBJ2-1 | .
TGTGCCAGCAGCACCCCCATTCGGGATGGCTACACCTTC | CASSTPIRDGYTF | TRBV6-5 | . | TRBJ1-2 | .
TGTGCCACCAGCAGAGAACGGGGCTCTGGGGCCAACGTCCTGACTTTC | CATSRERGSGANVLTF | TRBV15 | few | TRBJ2-6 | .
TGCAGCGTCCGCGGACTTGTTACAAACATTCAGTACTTC | CSVRGLVTNIQYF | TRBV29-1 | few | TRBJ2-4 | .
TGTGCCAGCAGCTTGAGCGCGAGCGTCCGCATTCAGTACTTC | CASSLSASVRIQYF | TRBV5-6 | . | TRBJ2-4 | .
TGTGCCAGCAGTTTGTGGGGCCGGGACTCCGACTACGAGCAGTACTTC | CASSLWGRDSDYEQYF | TRBV7-9 | . | TRBJ2-7 | .
TGTGCCAGCAGCCGGACTAGCGGAGCCTACGAGCAGTACTTC | CASSRTSGAYEQYF | TRBV28 | once | TRBJ2-7 | TRBD2
TGTGCCAGCAGTGACAGGGTCTCGGCTGAAGCTTTCTTT | CASSDRVSAEAFF | TRBV6-1 | few | TRBJ1-1 | .
TGTGCCAGCAGCGCCCAGACTAGCGGGACAAATGAGCAGTTCTTC | CASSAQTSGTNEQFF | TRBV9 | few | TRBJ2-1 | TRBD2
TGTGCCAGCAGCATGGGGGGGGAAGCAACTAATGAAAAACTGTTTTTT | CASSMGGEATNEKLFF | TRBV5-4 | . | TRBJ1-4 | .
TGTGCCAGTAGTCCTGGGACAGCGTTCTATGGCTACACCTTC | CASSPGTAFYGYTF | TRBV19 | once | TRBJ1-2 | TRBD1
TGTGCCAGCAGTTACTCCCCCACAGGGCGGTATGGCTACACCTTC | CASSYSPTGRYGYTF | TRBV6-5 | . | TRBJ1-2 | .
TGTGCCAGCTCACCACCGAGGTCGAGGGATAGCAATCAGCCCCAGCATTTT | CASSPPRSRDSNQPQHF | TRBV18 | . | TRBJ1-5 | .
TGCGCCAGCAGCTTTACAGGGATGGCCTACGAGCAGTACTTC | CASSFTGMAYEQYF | TRBV5-1 | few | TRBJ2-7 | .
TGTGCCAGCAGCTCCCCTTCCGCGGGATCACCCCTCCACTTT | CASSSPSAGSPLHF | TRBV7-9 | . | TRBJ1-6 | .
TGTGCCAGCAGCTTAGTGGGGACTAGTCGTGCGGGAGATACGCAGTATTTT | CASSLVGTSRAGDTQYF | TRBV11-2 | . | TRBJ2-3 | TRBD2
TGCGCCAGCAGCCTCATGGACCTAGCCAAAAACAGTCAGTACTTC | CASSLMDLAKNSQYF | TRBV4-1 | few | TRBJ2-4 | .
TGTGCCAGCAGCTGGACGGGGAGGGACACTGAAGCTTTCTTT | CASSWTGRDTEAFF | TRBV5-6 | . | TRBJ1-1 | .
TGCAGTGCAACAGGGACCGGGGAGCTGTTTTTT | CSATGTGELFF | TRBV20-1 | . | TRBJ2-2 | .
TGTGCCAGCAGCGTAGGAGGCAGGGCGCCTGGTCCTGGAAACACCATATATTTT | CASSVGGRAPGPGNTIYF | TRBV9 | . | TRBJ1-3 | .
TGCGCCAGCAGCGCTCAGGGGTCAGATACGCAGTATTTT | CASSAQGSDTQYF | TRBV5-1 | . | TRBJ2-3 | .
TGTGCCAGCACCACTAGCGGGAGAGCCTTTGCAGATACGCAGTATTTT | CASTTSGRAFADTQYF | TRBV27 | . | TRBJ2-3 | TRBD2
TGCGCCAGCAGTGCACGACGGGACACTGAAGCTTTCTTT | CASSARRDTEAFF | TRBV10-1 | . | TRBJ1-1 | .
TGCGCCAGCAGCTCGGACAGCTTAATGAACACTGAAGCTTTCTTT | CASSSDSLMNTEAFF | TRBV5-1 | . | TRBJ1-1 | .
TGTGCCTGGAGTACCCATAGTGGAGGCTTC | CAWSTHSGGF | TRBV30 | . | TRBJ1-2 | .
TGTGCCAGCAGCTCAAGGCAGGGGGTCGGGGAGCTGTTTTTT | CASSSRQGVGELFF | TRBV5-4 | . | TRBJ2-2 | TRBD1
TGTGCCAGCAGGTCCCTAGCGGGAGCTACCGGGGAGCTGTTTTTT | CASRSLAGATGELFF | TRBV11-2 | . | TRBJ2-2 | TRBD2
TGCGCCAGCAGTGATATAGATGATTCACCCCTCCACTTT | CASSDIDDSPLHF | TRBV10-2 | . | TRBJ1-6 | .
TGTGCCATCTCACCCGGGGGGCGAGATAATCAGCCCCAGCATTTT | CAISPGGRDNQPQHF | TRBV28 | . | TRBJ1-5 | .
TGTGCCAGCAGCTTCGGCGGGAGACACAATGAGCAGTTCTTC | CASSFGGRHNEQFF | TRBV7-9 | few | TRBJ2-1 | TRBD2
TGCGCCAGCAGCTTGGTATCAGATACGCAGTATTTT | CASSLVSDTQYF | TRBV5-1 | . | TRBJ2-3 | .
TGTGCCAGCAGTTACGCGGGCCCTGAAGCTTTCTTT | CASSYAGPEAFF | TRBV6-6 | once | TRBJ1-1 | .
TGTGCCTGGAACACAGGCAGCACAGATACGCAGTATTTT | CAWNTGSTDTQYF | TRBV30 | . | TRBJ2-3 | .
TGTGCCAGCAGCTCGGGGGGGGGTAGCGAGACCCAGTACTTC | CASSSGGGSETQYF | TRBV5-4 | once | TRBJ2-5 | TRBD2
TGTGCCAGTAGTATAGGGGACAGGGAACAAGAGACCCAGTACTTC | CASSIGDREQETQYF | TRBV19 | few | TRBJ2-5 | TRBD1
TGTGCCAGCAGTGAAGCGAGACTCCTAAATGAGCAGTTCTTC | CASSEARLLNEQFF | TRBV2 | once | TRBJ2-1 | .
TGCAGTGCTCCCTCCGCGGATACGCAGTATTTT | CSAPSADTQYF | TRBV20-1 | once | TRBJ2-3 | .
TGTGCCAGCAGTTACTCTGAGAGGAGCTACGAGCAGTACTTC | CASSYSERSYEQYF | TRBV6-6 | . | TRBJ2-7 | .
TGCGCCAGCAGCTGGGGGGACAGCGGGAGGGGCACTGAAGCTTTCTTT | CASSWGDSGRGTEAFF | TRBV5-1 | few | TRBJ1-1 | TRBD1
TGTGCCAGCAGCCTGCTGACAGACTCTGGGGCCAACGTCCTGACTTTC | CASSLLTDSGANVLTF | TRBV5-4 | . | TRBJ2-6 | .
TGTGCCACTTCGTACGGGGCAGGGGCGTCCCAGTACTTC | CATSYGAGASQYF | TRBV6-5 | once | TRBJ2-5 | .
TGTGCCAGCTCACCTAGCGGGAGGTCCTACGAGCAGTACTTC | CASSPSGRSYEQYF | TRBV18 | . | TRBJ2-7 | TRBD2
TGTGCCAGTACTGCGGGGGGGCCCGACTCTGGAAACACCATATATTTT | CASTAGGPDSGNTIYF | TRBV5-4 | . | TRBJ1-3 | .
TGTGCCAGCAGCCAGTCCGGGACAGCCGAGCAGTACTTC | CASSQSGTAEQYF | TRBV11-3 | . | TRBJ2-7 | TRBD1
TGTGCCAGCAGTGAGACCCGGGACAGTAGAGACCAAGAGACCCAGTACTTC | CASSETRDSRDQETQYF | TRBV25-1 | . | TRBJ2-5 | TRBD1